These 12 T cell receptor beta chains came from one sample sequenced in a study of OX40 agonist ivuxolimab in advanced cancers. Using immunoSEQ multiplex PCR, the repertoire was profiled, and TCRdb retains in-frame clones only, with some absent. The sample has 20,000 to 25,000 clones, more than 75% seen once; the top ten hold more than 20%. Source: CD4+ or CD8+ T cells sorted from blood, taken in a trial of the OX40 agonist ivuxolimab. The receptors stem from an adult with an advanced solid tumor such as melanoma, head and neck, liver or kidney cancer.

The chain carries TRBV9 and TRBJ1-3; D not resolved. V lost 5 bases to trimming and J lost 0 bases, with 15 bases between them. The CDR3 consists of 16 residues. Looked up from germline, CDR1 is SGDLS and CDR2 is YYNGEE. This CDR3 is CASSSSAVSSGNTIYF. CDR3 nucleotide sequence: TGTGCCAGCAGTTCATCGGCGGTGAGCTCTGGAAACACCATATATTTT.

The rearrangement links TRBV19 to TRBJ2-7; D may be TRBD1 or TRBD2 (5 bases each). V was shortened by 3 bases and J by 5 bases, with 8 bases between the two germline ends. The germline gives CDR1 LNHDA, CDR2 SQIVND (reference sequence). CDR3 length equals 12 residues. CDR3 DNA: TGTGCCAGTAGTATTGGGACCCACGAGCAGTACTTC. Amino acid sequence: CASSIGTHEQYF. The complete variable domain, with remaining parts taken from reference TRBV19 and TRBJ2-7, reads DGGITQSPKYLFRKEGQNVTLSCEQNLNHDAMYWYRQDPGQGLRLIYYSQIVNDFQKGDIAEGYSVSREKKESFPLTVTSAQKNPTAFYLCASSIGTHEQYFGPGTRLTVT.

The V and J genes are TRBV27 and TRBJ1-1, with 7 bases lining up with TRBD1. The germline V gene has CDR1 MNHEY and CDR2 SMNVEV (reference sequence). V dropped 4 bases and J dropped 8; count of bases not matched to a gene: 10. The CDR3 contains 14 residues. This CDR3 reads CASSSGQSIKEAFF. CDR3 nucleotides: TGTGCCAGCAGTTCGGGACAGTCGATAAAGGAAGCTTTCTTT.

The gene calls are TRBV7-9 and TRBJ2-5; D is perhaps TRBD2 (6 bases). The CDR3 totals 11 residues. Germline V gene sequence: CDR1 SEHNR, CDR2 FQNEAQ (reference sequence). V was cut by 4 bases and J by 10 bases, with 10 bases left in between. The CDR3 reads CASSSGLGQYF. As DNA, the CDR3 is TGTGCCAGCAGCTCGGGACTTGGCCAGTACTTC.

This chain uses TRBV4-2 with TRBJ2-2, with D tentatively TRBD1 (6 bases). V lost 6 bases and J lost 5, with 13 bases in between. Looked up from germline, CDR1 is LGHNA and CDR2 is YNFKEQ. CDR3 size: 14 residues. The CDR3 DNA is TGTGCCAGCAGGGCAGGGGTGGCTACCGGGGAGCTGTTTTTT. Translating it yields CASRAGVATGELFF.

The genes are TRBV27 and TRBJ1-3, with D maybe TRBD1 (6 bases). V was cut by 5 bases and J by 4 bases, with 15 bases left in between. This CDR3 has 15 amino acids. Germline V CDR1 and CDR2: MNHEY, SMNVEV (reference sequence). The CDR3 sequence: CASSAYSGTGNTIYF. CDR3 bases: TGTGCCAGCAGTGCCTACTCCGGGACAGGAAACACCATATATTTT.

V is TRBV12-2 and J is TRBJ1-5. TRBV12-2 is a pseudogene locus. The CDR3 is made up of 16 amino acids. The CDR3 here is CASPFAPGPNNQPQHF. The DNA of the CDR3 is TGTGCAAGTCCCTTCGCACCGGGCCCCAACAATCAGCCCCAGCATTTT.

A remark on this clone: The junction differs from germline at one of its ends, possibly a read error. The rearrangement links TRBV7-3 to TRBJ2-2; D possibly corresponds to TRBD2 (6 bases). Germline values: CDR1 SGHTA, CDR2 FQGTGA. The CDR3 is 13 residues long. CDR3 loop: CAGSPGGTGELFF. Written as DNA, the CDR3 is TGTGCCGGCAGCCCCGGAGGGACCGGGGAGCTGTTTTTT.

The rearrangement uses TRBV7-2 and TRBJ1-1; tentative D call: TRBD1 (6 bases). V was cut by 5 bases and J by 5 bases, with 15 bases left in between. The germline V gene has CDR1 SGHTA and CDR2 FQGNSA. CDR3 size: 14 residues. This CDR3 reads CASSPEGGWTEAFF. For the CDR3, the DNA is TGTGCCAGCAGCCCCGAGGGGGGATGGACTGAAGCTTTCTTT.

V and J are TRBV2 and TRBJ1-5; 8 bases line up with TRBD1. The CDR3 is 16 amino acids. Germline V gene lookup returns CDR1 SNHLY and CDR2 FYNNEI. The trim removed 2 bases at V and 8 bases at J, leaving 11 bases unmatched. CDR3 nucleotide sequence: TGTGCCAGCAGTGAAACGGAGGACAGGGCTCAGGAGCCCCAGCATTTT. It translates to CASSETEDRAQEPQHF.

The rearrangement joins TRBV15 to TRBJ1-2; TRBD1 matches at 8 bases. V trimming: 8 bases; J trimming: 4 bases; junction bases outside the gene matches: 9. The length of the CDR3 is 14 residues. Germline V gene data show CDR1 as LNHNV and CDR2 as YYDKDF (reference sequence). Here the CDR3 reads CATARTGSLYGYTF. CDR3 coding DNA: TGTGCCACCGCCCGGACAGGGAGCCTCTATGGCTACACCTTC.

V gene TRBV15 combines with J gene TRBJ1-1, with 9 bases lining up with TRBD1. Germline CDR1 LNHNV, CDR2 YYDKDF (reference sequence). This CDR3 is built from 16 residues. The J segment lost 6 bases and the V segment lost 3 bases, leaving 11 bases of the junction unmatched. CDR3 sequence reads: CATSRGTGFLGAEAFF. As DNA, the CDR3 is TGTGCCACCAGCAGGGGGACAGGGTTTTTAGGCGCTGAAGCTTTCTTT. The full variable domain, with the rest looked up from reference TRBV15 and TRBJ1-1, is DAMVIQNPRYQVTQFGKPVTLSCSQTLNHNVMYWYQQKSSQAPKLLFHYYDKDFNNEADTPDNFQSRRPNTSFCFLDIRSPGLGDTAMYLCATSRGTGFLGAEAFFGQGTRLTVV.